The entry below gives a single TCR beta chain sequence along with its context. This record comes from a study of cytomegalovirus exposure and HLA in healthy donors. The overall study: A prior study identified 100 million to 130 million unique TCR beta sequences from about 180 million T cells.

Germline CDR1 SGHTA, CDR2 FQGTGA. The CDR3 is 22 amino acids. V was clipped by 6 bases and J by 1 base, with 37 bases between them. It was with 60 Vbeta and 13 Jbeta primers that the PCR ran. Generated by immunoSEQ multiplex PCR, the TCRdb table keeps only in-frame clones and is missing some. The sample has about 150,000 clones, around 79% seen once. Material: PBMCs. The clonotype originates from a man aged 40-49 years in good health and CMV-seropositive. This chain links TRBV7-3 with TRBJ2-7, with TRBD2 as a possible D gene (6 bases). The CDR3 spells CASRDVVYAGTRTGLRSYEQYF. The CDR3 DNA reads TGTGCCAGCAGGGACGTGGTGTACGCAGGTACCCGTACGGGACTCAGATCCTACGAGCAGTACTTC.